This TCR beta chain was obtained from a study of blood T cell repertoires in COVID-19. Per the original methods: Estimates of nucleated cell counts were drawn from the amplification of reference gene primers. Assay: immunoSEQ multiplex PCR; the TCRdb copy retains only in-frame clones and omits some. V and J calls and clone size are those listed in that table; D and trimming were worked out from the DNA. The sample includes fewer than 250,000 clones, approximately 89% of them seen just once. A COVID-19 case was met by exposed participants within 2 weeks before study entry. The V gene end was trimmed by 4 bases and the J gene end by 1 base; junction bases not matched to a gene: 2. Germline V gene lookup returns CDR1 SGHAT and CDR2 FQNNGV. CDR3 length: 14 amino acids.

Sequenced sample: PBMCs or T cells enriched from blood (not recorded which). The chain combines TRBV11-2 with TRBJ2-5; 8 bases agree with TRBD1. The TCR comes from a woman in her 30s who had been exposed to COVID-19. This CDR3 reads CASSWTGTQETQYF. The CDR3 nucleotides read TGTGCCAGCAGCTGGACAGGGACCCAAGAGACCCAGTACTTC.